Listed below are T cell receptor beta chains from one sample, sequenced in a study of cytomegalovirus exposure and HLA in healthy donors. Profiled with immunoSEQ multiplex PCR; TCRdb holds only in-frame clones, not every one. This table holds about 110,000 clones, under 85% found once. The sample taken for sequencing was PBMCs. The receptors originated from a man aged 30-40 years in good health and CMV-seropositive. Both conserved end residues are part of each CDR3. A D gene is named only where the DNA matches it firmly. Part of the rows lack a size; the others show once, few, many or a class for expanded clones.

J gene | D gene | V gene | clone size | CDR3 DNA | CDR3 protein
TRBJ2-3 | - | TRBV12-5 | - | TGTGCTAGTGGCCTGGAGGTCGACAGCACAGATACGCAGTATTTT | CASGLEVDSTDTQYF
TRBJ1-1 | - | TRBV21-1 | - | TGTGCCGGACAGGTTTGGGGAGCTTTCTTT | CAGQVWGAFF
TRBJ2-7 | - | TRBV27 | - | TGTGCCAGCAGTTTAAACCCAGCCTACGAGCAGTACTTC | CASSLNPAYEQYF
TRBJ1-2 | TRBD1 | TRBV7-2 | - | TGTGCCAGCAGCATCAGTGTCGGGACAGGGAGCCAGACTAACTATGGCTACACCTTC | CASSISVGTGSQTNYGYTF
TRBJ2-1 | TRBD2 | TRBV7-2 | - | TGTGCCAGCAGCTTAATACCGCTAGCGGGGGGGCGTATATACAATGAGCAGTTCTTC | CASSLIPLAGGRIYNEQFF
TRBJ2-1 | TRBD2 | TRBV2 | - | TGTGCCAGCAGCTGGACTAGCGGGGCCTACAATGAGCAGTTCTTC | CASSWTSGAYNEQFF
TRBJ2-7 | - | TRBV7-9 | - | TGTGCCAGCAGCTTGGGTTCGGGGTGGTACTACGAGCAGTACTTC | CASSLGSGWYYEQYF
TRBJ2-5 | TRBD1 | TRBV6-6 | - | TGTGCCAGCAGTTACTCTGGACAGGGAGAGACCCAGTACTTC | CASSYSGQGETQYF
TRBJ1-2 | - | TRBV5-1 | - | TGCGCCAGCAGCTCAGCAGGGGCAGACTATGGCTACACCTTC | CASSSAGADYGYTF
TRBJ2-3 | TRBD2 | TRBV7-8 | - | TGTGCCAGCAGCTCACTAGCGGGGGGTGGGGGAGATACGCAGTATTTT | CASSSLAGGGGDTQYF
TRBJ2-2 | - | TRBV7-2 | - | TGTGCCAGCAGCGCGGTTATTGAGGGGGAGCTGTTTTTT | CASSAVIEGELFF
TRBJ1-1 | - | TRBV15 | - | TGTGCCACCAGCAGAGATAATTTCGGGGACGGGAGCACTGAAGCTTTCTTT | CATSRDNFGDGSTEAFF
TRBJ2-7 | - | TRBV30 | - | TGTGCCTGGAGTGGCGGCTACGAGCAGTACTTC | CAWSGGYEQYF
TRBJ1-2 | - | TRBV19 | - | TGTGCCAGTCGTAATCAACAGGGAACTCGTGGCTACACCTTC | CASRNQQGTRGYTF
TRBJ2-7 | - | TRBV9 | - | TGTGCCAGCAGCGTAGCTAAGAGGGCCAGGGGAAACTACGAGCAGTACTTC | CASSVAKRARGNYEQYF
TRBJ2-3 | TRBD2 | TRBV7-9 | - | TGTGCCAGCAGCTTAGAGCTTGGGACTAGCGTCACAGATACGCAGTATTTT | CASSLELGTSVTDTQYF
TRBJ2-7 | TRBD1 | TRBV6-5 | - | TGTGCCAGCAGTTCCGGGACAGACTCCTACGAGCAGTACTTC | CASSSGTDSYEQYF
TRBJ1-1 | - | TRBV5-5 | - | TGTGCCAGCAGCTCGATCGCGGATACTGAAGCTTTCTTT | CASSSIADTEAFF
TRBJ1-1 | TRBD1 | TRBV19 | many | TGTGCCAGTAGTAGCCGGGACAGGGGTAACACTGAAGCTTTCTTT | CASSSRDRGNTEAFF
TRBJ1-1 | TRBD1 | TRBV11-2 | - | TGTGCCAGCAGCTTAACGGACAGGTCGGGTGAAGCTTTCTTT | CASSLTDRSGEAFF
TRBJ2-5 | TRBD2 | TRBV6-1 | - | TGTGCCAGCAGTGAATGGGCTAGCGGGGGGATGTACCAAGAGACCCAGTACTTC | CASSEWASGGMYQETQYF
TRBJ1-4 | - | TRBV5-1 | - | TGCGCCAGCAGTGCTAGACAGTCCCTTTCAACTAATGAAAAACTGTTTTTT | CASSARQSLSTNEKLFF
TRBJ1-2 | - | TRBV2 | - | TGTGCCAGCAAACCTAATACGTCAGGTGGCTACACCTTC | CASKPNTSGGYTF
TRBJ1-2 | - | TRBV5-6 | - | TGTGCCAGCAGCCTATACCCCTACTATGGCTACACCTTC | CASSLYPYYGYTF
TRBJ2-7 | - | TRBV4-3 | - | TGCGCCAGCAGCCAAGACTACAGGGCCTCCGAGCAGTACTTC | CASSQDYRASEQYF
TRBJ2-2 | TRBD2 | TRBV5-1 | - | TGCGCCAGCAGCTCGACGGGGAGGGGGAACACCGGGGAGCTGTTTTTT | CASSSTGRGNTGELFF
TRBJ2-1 | TRBD2 | TRBV30 | - | TGTGCCTGGAGTGTAACTAGCGGGGGCGGCGATGAGCAGTTCTTC | CAWSVTSGGGDEQFF
TRBJ2-7 | TRBD2 | TRBV5-5 | - | TGTGCCAGCACCAGGACTAGCGAGCCCGACGAGCAGTACTTC | CASTRTSEPDEQYF
TRBJ1-1 | - | TRBV5-1 | - | TGCGCCAGCAGCTTGGGCCCGGTCAGGCGGAACACTGAAGCTTTCTTT | CASSLGPVRRNTEAFF
TRBJ1-5 | TRBD1 | TRBV12-5 | few | TGTGCTAGTGCCTTGACAGGGGGCGCGCAGCCCCAGCATTTT | CASALTGGAQPQHF
TRBJ2-7 | - | TRBV6-5 | - | TGTGCCAGCAGTTACGAAAGAGGCTACGAGCAGTACTTC | CASSYERGYEQYF
TRBJ1-5 | - | TRBV30 | - | TGTGCCTGGAGTGCGGGGTTGTTAGGTCAGCCCCAGCATTTT | CAWSAGLLGQPQHF
TRBJ1-5 | - | TRBV4-1 | - | TGCGCCAGCAGCCTCCAAGCAGGGGCAGCATATAGCAATCAGCCCCAGCATTTT | CASSLQAGAAYSNQPQHF
TRBJ2-2 | TRBD2 | TRBV27 | few | TGTGCCAGCAGGTTTAGCGGGGGAACCACCGGGGAGCTGTTTTTT | CASRFSGGTTGELFF
TRBJ2-7 | TRBD2 | TRBV20-1 | - | TGCAGGGGAGGGGCCTCCTACGAGCAGTACTTC | CRGGASYEQYF
TRBJ1-5 | TRBD1 | TRBV25-1 | few | TGTGCCAGCACCGACAGGGGTAGCAATCAGCCCCAGCATTTT | CASTDRGSNQPQHF
TRBJ2-3 | - | TRBV5-1 | - | TGCGCCAGCAGCTTGGCTGATACGCAGTATTTT | CASSLADTQYF
TRBJ1-6 | - | TRBV5-1 | - | TGCGCCAGCAGCTTAGGGCAGGGTAATTCACCCCTCCACTTT | CASSLGQGNSPLHF
TRBJ2-5 | TRBD2 | TRBV7-3 | - | TGTGCCAGCAGCTTGGGAGCCAGGGTAGCGGGGGCGAGGTACCAAGAGACCCAGTACTTC | CASSLGARVAGARYQETQYF
TRBJ1-1 | TRBD1 | TRBV2 | - | TGTGCCAGCAGTGAAAGGACAGGGCTTAACACTGAAGCTTTCTTT | CASSERTGLNTEAFF
TRBJ2-1 | TRBD1 | TRBV19 | - | TGTGCCAGTGCCGGGACAGGTCAGGATGAGCAGTTCTTC | CASAGTGQDEQFF
TRBJ2-3 | TRBD2 | TRBV25-1 | once | TGTGCCAGCAGTGCTGGGACTAGCGGGGGGGCGTCCACAGATACGCAGTATTTT | CASSAGTSGGASTDTQYF
TRBJ2-1 | TRBD1 | TRBV29-1 | - | TGCAGCGCATGGACAGGGTACCACAATGAGCAGTTCTTC | CSAWTGYHNEQFF
TRBJ2-7 | TRBD2 | TRBV11-2 | - | TGTGCCAGCAGCATCACTAGCGGGGGGGATTACGAGCAGTACTTC | CASSITSGGDYEQYF
TRBJ1-2 | - | TRBV6-6 | - | TGTGCCAGCAGTTACTCGAACCAGGCTAACTATGGCTACACCTTC | CASSYSNQANYGYTF
TRBJ1-2 | TRBD1 | TRBV7-2 | - | TGTGCCAGCAGCCCAACATCGGGACAGGGCCACGATGGCTACACCTTC | CASSPTSGQGHDGYTF
TRBJ1-5 | - | TRBV4-1 | - | TGCGCCAGCAGCCAAGTCCAGGGCGCTCAGCCCCAGCATTTT | CASSQVQGAQPQHF
TRBJ2-7 | - | TRBV25-1 | - | TGTGCCAGCAGTGCCCCGGGTGGCGCTGCCTACGAGCAGTACTTC | CASSAPGGAAYEQYF
TRBJ2-7 | TRBD2 | TRBV5-1 | - | TGCGCCAGCAGCTTAAGCGGCGGGGGGGCAGCCTACGAGCAGTACTTC | CASSLSGGGAAYEQYF
TRBJ2-1 | - | TRBV6-6 | few | TGTGCCAGCACGGCAGGGTGGAATGAGCAGTTCTTC | CASTAGWNEQFF
TRBJ2-3 | TRBD2 | TRBV19 | - | TGTGCCAGTAGTACCTTCAGGGCAGCGGGGACTAGCACAGATACGCAGTATTTT | CASSTFRAAGTSTDTQYF